What follows describes a single T cell receptor (beta chain). Its antigen is not known. These data come from a study of T cell responses to AZD1222 COVID-19 vaccine. Study-level findings and limits: Donors were largely white British and mainly female; clonal diversity was possibly underestimated. Scientists sampled the repertoires only once the peak T cell response had passed.

Produced via immunoSEQ multiplex PCR; TCRdb's table is partial and in-frame only. The sample holds some 110,000 clones, roughly 84% seen once. Losses at the gene ends were 6 bases for V and 6 bases for J; bases not matched to a gene: 6. CDR3 length equals 15 residues. In germline, CDR1 is MNHEY, CDR2 SMNVEV (reference sequence). Combined were second doses at about 4 or about 12 weeks. J is TRBJ2-1 and V is TRBV27; the match to TRBD2 covers 12 bases. The starting material was peripheral blood, obtained 28 days after the second AZD1222 dose. This TCR was sampled from an adult who received the AZD1222 COVID-19 vaccine. The CDR3 region has the DNA TGTGCCAGCAGGCTAGCGGGAGGGCCTGGCAATGAGCAGTTCTTC. Its protein product is CASRLAGGPGNEQFF.